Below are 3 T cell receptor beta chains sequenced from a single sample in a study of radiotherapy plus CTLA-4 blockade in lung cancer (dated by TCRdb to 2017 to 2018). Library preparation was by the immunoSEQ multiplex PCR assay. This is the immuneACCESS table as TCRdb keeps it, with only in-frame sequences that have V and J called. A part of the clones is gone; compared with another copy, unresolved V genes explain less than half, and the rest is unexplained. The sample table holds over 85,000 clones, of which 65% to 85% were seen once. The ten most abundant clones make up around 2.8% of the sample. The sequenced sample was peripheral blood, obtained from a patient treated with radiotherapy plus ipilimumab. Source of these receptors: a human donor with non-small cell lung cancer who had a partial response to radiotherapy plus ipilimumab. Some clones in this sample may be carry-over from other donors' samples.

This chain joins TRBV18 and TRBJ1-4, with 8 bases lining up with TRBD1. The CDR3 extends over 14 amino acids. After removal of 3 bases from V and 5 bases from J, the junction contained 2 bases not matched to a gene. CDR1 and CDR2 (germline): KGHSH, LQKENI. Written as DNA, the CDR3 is TGTGCCAGCTCACCCCAGGGGGCGAATGAAAAACTGTTTTTT. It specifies CASSPQGANEKLFF.

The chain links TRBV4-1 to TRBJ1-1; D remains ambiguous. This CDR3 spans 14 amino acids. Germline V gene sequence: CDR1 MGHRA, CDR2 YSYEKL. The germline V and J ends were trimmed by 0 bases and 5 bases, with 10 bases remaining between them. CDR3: CASSQDYLRTEAFF. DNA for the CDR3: TGCGCCAGCAGCCAAGATTATTTGCGGACTGAAGCTTTCTTT.

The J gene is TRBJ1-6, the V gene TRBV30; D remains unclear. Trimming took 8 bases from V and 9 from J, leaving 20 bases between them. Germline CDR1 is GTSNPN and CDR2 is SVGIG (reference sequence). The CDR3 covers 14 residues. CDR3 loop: CAHQRAVESSPLHF. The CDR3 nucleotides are TGTGCCCATCAACGCGCGGTTGAGTCTTCACCCCTCCACTTT.